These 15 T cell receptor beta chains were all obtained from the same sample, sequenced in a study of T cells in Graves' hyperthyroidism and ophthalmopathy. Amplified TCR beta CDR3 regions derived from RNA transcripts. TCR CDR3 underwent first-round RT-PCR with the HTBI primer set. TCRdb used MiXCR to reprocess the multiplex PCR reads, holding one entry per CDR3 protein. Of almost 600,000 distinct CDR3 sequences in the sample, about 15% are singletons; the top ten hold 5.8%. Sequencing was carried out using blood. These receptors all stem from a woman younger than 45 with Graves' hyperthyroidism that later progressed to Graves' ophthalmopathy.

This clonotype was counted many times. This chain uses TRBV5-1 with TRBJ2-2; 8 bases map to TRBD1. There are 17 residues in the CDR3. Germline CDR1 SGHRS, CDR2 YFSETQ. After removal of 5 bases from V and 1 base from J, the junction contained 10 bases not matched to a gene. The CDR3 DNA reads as TGCGCCAGCAGTCGCGACCCCGGGACAGGGAACACCGGGGAGCTGTTTTTT. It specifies CASSRDPGTGNTGELFF.

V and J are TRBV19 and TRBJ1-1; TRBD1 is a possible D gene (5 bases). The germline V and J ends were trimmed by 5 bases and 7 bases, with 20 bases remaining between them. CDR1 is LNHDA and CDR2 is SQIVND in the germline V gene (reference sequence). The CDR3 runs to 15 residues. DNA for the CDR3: TGTGCCAGTAGTCCTCCCTCGGGGGGTTTTTATGAAGCTTTCTTT. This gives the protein CASSPPSGGFYEAFF.

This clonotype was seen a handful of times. The CDR3 DNA sequence: TGTGCCAGCAGCTCCCACCGGGACTGGACTCTCTTCAAGGAGCAGTTCTTC. Protein product: CASSSHRDWTLFKEQFF. The chain couples TRBV11-2 to TRBJ2-1; D perhaps matches TRBD2 (6 bases). V gave up 4 bases and J gave up 10 bases, with 26 bases separating them. Germline lookup yields CDR1 SGHAT and CDR2 FQNNGV. This CDR3 comprises 17 residues.

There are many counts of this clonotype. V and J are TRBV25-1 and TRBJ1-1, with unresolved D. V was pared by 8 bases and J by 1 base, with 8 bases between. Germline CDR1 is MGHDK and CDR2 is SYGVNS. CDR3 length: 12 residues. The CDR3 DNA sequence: TGTGCCAGCGGGCAAGGGAACACTGAAGCTTTCTTT. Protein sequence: CASGQGNTEAFF.

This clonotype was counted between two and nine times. For the CDR3, the DNA is TGTGCCAGCAGCCCTTTGAGGTGGAATGGCTACACCTTC. Its protein product is CASSPLRWNGYTF. The rearrangement links TRBV3-1 to TRBJ1-2; D is unresolved. Trimming pared 4 bases from V and 6 bases from J, leaving 12 bases between. The CDR3 consists of 13 residues. In germline, CDR1 is LGHDT, CDR2 YNNKEL (reference sequence).

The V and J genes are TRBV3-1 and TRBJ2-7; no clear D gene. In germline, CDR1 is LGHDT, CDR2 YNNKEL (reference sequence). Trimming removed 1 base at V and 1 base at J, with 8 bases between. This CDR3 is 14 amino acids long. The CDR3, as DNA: TGTGCCAGCAGCCAAGCAATGGCTTCCTACGAGCAGTACTTC. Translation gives CASSQAMASYEQYF.

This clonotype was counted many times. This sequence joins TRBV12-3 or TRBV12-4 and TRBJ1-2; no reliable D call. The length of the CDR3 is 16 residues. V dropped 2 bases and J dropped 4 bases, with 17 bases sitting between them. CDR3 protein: CASSLLVSGFRYGYTF. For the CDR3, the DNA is TGTGCCAGCAGTTTACTTGTTTCTGGGTTTCGCTATGGCTACACCTTC.

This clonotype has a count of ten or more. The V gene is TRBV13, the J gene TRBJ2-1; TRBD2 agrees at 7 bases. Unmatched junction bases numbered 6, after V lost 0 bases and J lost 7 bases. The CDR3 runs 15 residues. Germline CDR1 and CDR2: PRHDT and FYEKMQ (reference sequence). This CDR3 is CASSLGFRGGNEQFF. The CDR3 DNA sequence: TGTGCCAGCAGCTTAGGGTTTAGGGGAGGGAATGAGCAGTTCTTC.

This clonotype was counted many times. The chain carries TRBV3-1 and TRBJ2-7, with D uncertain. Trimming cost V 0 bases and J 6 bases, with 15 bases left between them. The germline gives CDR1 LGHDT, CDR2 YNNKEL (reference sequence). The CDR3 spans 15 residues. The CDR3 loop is CASSQDITGLSEQYF. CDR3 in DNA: TGTGCCAGCAGCCAAGACATAACGGGCTTATCCGAGCAGTACTTC.

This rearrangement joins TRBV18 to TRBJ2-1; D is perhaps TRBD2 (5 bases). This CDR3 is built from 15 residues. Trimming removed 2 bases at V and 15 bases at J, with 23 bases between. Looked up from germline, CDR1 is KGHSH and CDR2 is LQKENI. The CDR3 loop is CASSPMDSSQDLTFF. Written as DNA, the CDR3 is TGTGCCAGCTCACCAATGGACTCCTCTCAGGACTTGACGTTCTTC. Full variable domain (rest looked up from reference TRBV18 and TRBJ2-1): NAGVMQNPRHLVRRRGQEARLRCSPMKGHSHVYWYRQLPEEGLKFMVYLQKENIIDESGMPKERFSAEFPKEGPSILRIQQVVRGDSAAYFCASSPMDSSQDLTFFGPGTRLTVL.

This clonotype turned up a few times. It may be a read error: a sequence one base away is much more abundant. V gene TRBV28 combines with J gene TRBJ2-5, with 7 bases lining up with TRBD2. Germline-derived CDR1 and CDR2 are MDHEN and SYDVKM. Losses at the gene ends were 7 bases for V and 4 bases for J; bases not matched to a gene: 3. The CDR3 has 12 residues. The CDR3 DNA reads TGTGCCAGCACGGGGGGTGCAGAGACCCAGTACTTC. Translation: CASTGGAETQYF.

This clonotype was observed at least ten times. This CDR3 is CSAPNRDRDEKLFF. The CDR3 coding sequence is TGCAGTGCTCCCAACCGGGACAGGGACGAAAAACTGTTTTTT. The J gene is TRBJ1-4, the V gene TRBV20-1, with 9 bases fitting TRBD1. Looked up from germline, CDR1 is DFQATT and CDR2 is SNEGSKA (reference sequence). The CDR3 spans 14 residues. With V trimmed by 5 bases and J by 8 bases, 9 bases remained unmatched.

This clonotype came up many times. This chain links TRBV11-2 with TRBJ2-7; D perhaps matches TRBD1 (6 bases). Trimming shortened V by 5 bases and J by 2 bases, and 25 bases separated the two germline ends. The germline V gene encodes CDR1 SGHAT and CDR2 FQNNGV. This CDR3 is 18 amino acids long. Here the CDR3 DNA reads TGTGCCAGCAGCCCTATCCGACGATCCCGACAGGATACCTACGAGCAGTACTTC. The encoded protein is CASSPIRRSRQDTYEQYF.

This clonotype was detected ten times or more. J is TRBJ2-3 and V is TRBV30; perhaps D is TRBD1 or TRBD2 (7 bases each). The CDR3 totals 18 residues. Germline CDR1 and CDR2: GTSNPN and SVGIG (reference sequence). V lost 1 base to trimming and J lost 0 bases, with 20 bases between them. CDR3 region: CAWSALTQGGISTDTQYF. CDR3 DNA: TGTGCCTGGAGTGCACTCACCCAGGGGGGGATAAGCACAGATACGCAGTATTTT.

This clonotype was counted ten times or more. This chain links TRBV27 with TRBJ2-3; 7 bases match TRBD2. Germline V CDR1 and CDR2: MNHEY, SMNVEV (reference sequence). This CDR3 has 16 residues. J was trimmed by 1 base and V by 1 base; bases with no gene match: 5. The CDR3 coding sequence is TGTGCCAGCAGTTTATATAGGGCGGGAGGCACAGATACGCAGTATTTT. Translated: CASSLYRAGGTDTQYF.